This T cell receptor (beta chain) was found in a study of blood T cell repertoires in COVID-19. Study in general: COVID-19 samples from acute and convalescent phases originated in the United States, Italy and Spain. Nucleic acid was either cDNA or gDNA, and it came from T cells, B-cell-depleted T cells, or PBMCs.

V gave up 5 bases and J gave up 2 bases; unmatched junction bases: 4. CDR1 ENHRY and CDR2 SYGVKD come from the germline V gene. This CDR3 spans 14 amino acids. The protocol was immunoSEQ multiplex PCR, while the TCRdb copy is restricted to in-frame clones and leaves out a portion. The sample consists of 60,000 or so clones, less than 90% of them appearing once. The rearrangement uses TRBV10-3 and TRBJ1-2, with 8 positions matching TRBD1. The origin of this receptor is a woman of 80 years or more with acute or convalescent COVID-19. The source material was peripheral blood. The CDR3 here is CAISPWTGNYGYTF. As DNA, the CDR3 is TGTGCCATCAGTCCATGGACAGGGAACTATGGCTACACCTTC.